This record looks at one T cell receptor (beta chain) sequence and its context. One end of the junction fails to match germline, which may point to a read error. These data originate in a study of tumor-infiltrating lymphocytes in primary liver carcinoma. Across the study: Sample counts of productive TCRbeta reads spanned roughly 3.65 to 8 million; these counts were similar across tissue types.

cDNA specific to TCR beta was made from approximately 0.55 ug of total RNA, with a constant-region primer employed for priming. Three-round nested multiplex PCR performed with slightly modified ARM-PCR produced the TCR beta libraries. Each of the first two PCR rounds ran approximately 9 cycles with TRBV1-TRBV30 forward and C-beta reverse primers. MiXCR, applied by TCRdb to the multiplex PCR reads, yields one record per CDR3 protein. This table has more than 30,000 distinct CDR3 sequences, roughly 75% appearing once. The CDR3 extends over 12 amino acids. The germline V gene encodes CDR1 MNHNS and CDR2 SASEGT. DNA and RNA were both co-extracted from approximately 20-30 mg of bulk tissue that had not been sorted. Patients underwent resection of primary liver carcinoma.

The source material was tumor-adjacent normal liver tissue. The clonotype comes from a man aged 35 to 55 with primary liver carcinoma and hepatitis B virus infection. The chain carries TRBV6-1 and TRBJ2-3; D ambiguous. CDR3 region: CASMPNTDTQYF. The CDR3 DNA is TGCGCCAGCATGCCCAACACAGATACGCAGTATTTT.